Listed here are 32 T cell receptor beta chains from one sample, sequenced in a study of T cell responses to AZD1222 COVID-19 vaccine. This table comes from immunoSEQ multiplex PCR, and its TCRdb copy is limited to in-frame clones, with some not included. The table shows fewer than 200,000 clones, with around 88% occurring only once. Sequencing was performed on peripheral blood, taken 28 days after the second AZD1222 dose. The receptors stem from an adult who received the AZD1222 COVID-19 vaccine.

The chain couples TRBV4-1 to TRBJ1-2, with 8 bases fitting TRBD1. Trimming at V came to 6 bases and at J to 4 bases, leaving 10 bases not matched to a gene. The CDR3 consists of 15 residues. CDR1 MGHRA and CDR2 YSYEKL come from the germline V gene. The CDR3 DNA sequence: TGCGCCAGCAGTCACCCCCCGACAGGGGTCTATGGCTACACCTTC. Residues: CASSHPPTGVYGYTF.

The chain employs TRBV18 and TRBJ1-2; 7 nucleotides line up with TRBD1. The germline CDR1 and CDR2 sequences are KGHSH and LQKENI. Trimming at V came to 5 bases and at J to 4 bases, leaving 10 bases not matched to a gene. The CDR3 spans 15 residues. The CDR3 DNA sequence: TGTGCCAGCTCATCCAACAGGGGAGAGGGCTATGGCTACACCTTC. It specifies CASSSNRGEGYGYTF.

The chain carries TRBV6-5 and TRBJ1-2; D possibly corresponds to TRBD1 (5 bases). Germline V gene sequence: CDR1 MNHEY, CDR2 SVGAGI. Trimming shortened V by 2 bases and J by 8 bases, and 9 bases separated the two germline ends. The CDR3 is 12 residues long. This CDR3 reads CASSYGGGGYTF. CDR3 bases: TGTGCCAGCAGTTACGGGGGGGGAGGCTACACCTTC.

The gene calls are TRBV6-2 or TRBV6-3 and TRBJ1-2, with D hard to call. V dropped 2 bases and J dropped 2 bases, with 6 bases sitting between them. CDR1 is MNHEY and CDR2 is SVGEGT in the germline V gene. The CDR3 is made up of 13 amino acids. CDR3 sequence (DNA): TGTGCCAGCAGTTACCCCGGGAACTATGGCTACACCTTC. Protein sequence: CASSYPGNYGYTF.

The rearrangement uses TRBV7-8 and TRBJ1-2; TRBD1 aligns across 8 bases. Germline CDR1 SGHVS, CDR2 FQNEAQ. Trimming removed 3 bases from V and 8 bases from J; junction bases left unmatched: 11. This CDR3 contains 15 residues. The CDR3 DNA reads TGTGCCAGCAGCTTGGACAGGGTTGGTTTAACGGGCTACACCTTC. Translation gives CASSLDRVGLTGYTF.

The chain couples TRBV30 to TRBJ2-6; D gene ambiguous. V was cut by 6 bases and J by 2 bases, with 11 bases left in between. The V gene's germline CDR1 is GTSNPN and CDR2 SVGIG (reference sequence). CDR3 size: 14 residues. The CDR3 here is CACPGATGANVLTF. As DNA, the CDR3 is TGTGCCTGCCCCGGAGCGACTGGGGCCAACGTCCTGACTTTC.

This rearrangement joins TRBV15 to TRBJ1-5; possible D gene TRBD1, 5 bases. CDR1 and CDR2 from the germline V gene are LNHNV and YYDKDF (reference sequence). Trimming removed 0 bases at V and 5 bases at J, with 8 bases between. The CDR3 runs to 14 residues. In nucleotides, the CDR3 is TGTGCCACCAGCAGAGAAGCAGGGTATCAGCCCCAGCATTTT. This sequence encodes CATSREAGYQPQHF.

CDR3: CASSKDFPGTGELFF. CDR3 DNA: TGTGCCAGTAGTAAGGACTTCCCGGGCACCGGGGAGCTGTTTTTT. This chain connects TRBV19 to TRBJ2-2, with D tentatively TRBD2 (5 bases). Germline V gives CDR1 LNHDA, CDR2 SQIVND (reference sequence). Trimming pared 4 bases from V and 4 bases from J, leaving 13 bases between. The CDR3 spans 15 residues.

V is TRBV5-1 and J is TRBJ1-5; the D is unclear. CDR3 size: 13 residues. Trimming took 2 bases from V and 4 from J, leaving 7 bases between them. CDR1 and CDR2 from the germline V gene are SGHRS and YFSETQ. CDR3 nucleotides: TGCGCCAGCAGCTTCGATGCGAATCAGCCCCAGCATTTT. Its translation is CASSFDANQPQHF.

V usage is TRBV7-9 and J usage is TRBJ2-1, with 12 bases identical to TRBD2. V was pared by 5 bases and J by 1 base, with 3 bases of the junction left unmatched. The CDR3 is 16 residues long. Germline V gives CDR1 SEHNR, CDR2 FQNEAQ (reference sequence). CDR3 sequence (DNA): TGTGCCAGCAGCCCGACTAGCGGGGGATCCTACAATGAGCAGTTCTTC. Protein sequence: CASSPTSGGSYNEQFF.

This clone was observed once. The chain links TRBV7-9 to TRBJ1-1; D ambiguous. V was trimmed by 1 base and J by 5 bases, leaving 23 bases between them. Germline CDR1 and CDR2: SEHNR and FQNEAQ (reference sequence). This CDR3 contains 18 residues. CDR3 nucleotide sequence: TGTGCCAGCAGCTTAGGGAGGGTCAACGGATGGGAGAGAACTGAAGCTTTCTTT. Its protein product is CASSLGRVNGWERTEAFF.

The chain couples TRBV7-9 to TRBJ1-4; TRBD1 is a possible D gene (5 bases). V lost 5 bases, J lost 5 bases, and 15 bases lay in between. The CDR3 sequence is 15 residues long. Germline V gene sequence: CDR1 SEHNR, CDR2 FQNEAQ (reference sequence). CDR3 region: CASSHPGGRNEKLFF. CDR3 nucleotide sequence: TGTGCCAGCAGCCATCCCGGGGGTAGGAATGAAAAACTGTTTTTT.

The chain joins TRBV20-1 to TRBJ1-2, with D possibly being TRBD1 (6 bases). The CDR3 runs to 14 residues. Germline V CDR1 and CDR2: DFQATT, SNEGSKA (reference sequence). The V end was cut by 6 bases, the J end by 7 bases, with 21 bases between. CDR3 DNA: TGCAGTGCGAGTACCGGGACAACGGCTCGTGGCTACACCTTC. This gives the protein CSASTGTTARGYTF.

The V call is TRBV18, the J call TRBJ1-1; D remains unclear. Trimming took off 4 bases at V and 1 base at J, with 13 bases between the two ends. This CDR3 is built from 15 residues. Germline loops: CDR1 KGHSH, CDR2 LQKENI. Here the CDR3 reads CASSQPRDGNTEAFF. In DNA, the CDR3 is TGTGCCAGCTCACAACCACGGGATGGGAACACTGAAGCTTTCTTT. Full variable domain (outside the CDR3, taken from reference TRBV18 and TRBJ1-1): NAGVMQNPRHLVRRRGQEARLRCSPMKGHSHVYWYRQLPEEGLKFMVYLQKENIIDESGMPKERFSAEFPKEGPSILRIQQVVRGDSAAYFCASSQPRDGNTEAFFGQGTRLTVV.

This rearrangement joins TRBV3-1 (or the pseudogene TRBV3-2) to TRBJ2-7, with 11 positions matching TRBD2. V was clipped by 2 bases and J by 7 bases; unmatched bases: 7. The germline CDR1 and CDR2 sequences are LGHDT and YNNKEL (reference sequence). This CDR3 has 15 residues. CDR3 in DNA: TGTGCCAGCAGCCAACGTAGCGGGGGGGCCGGGGAGCAGTACTTC. Protein product: CASSQRSGGAGEQYF.

The CDR3 sequence is CASSINWSVGNQPQHF. The CDR3 coding sequence is TGTGCCAGTAGTATTAATTGGAGTGTAGGGAATCAGCCCCAGCATTTT. The rearrangement joins TRBV19 to TRBJ1-5; unclear D gene. Deletions cut 3 bases from V and 4 bases from J, with 16 bases between. This CDR3 is built from 16 residues. The germline CDR1 and CDR2 sequences are LNHDA and SQIVND (reference sequence).

CDR3 bases: TGTGCCAGCAGCCCGGACGGGACAGGGCTATACGAGCAGTACTTC. Its translation: CASSPDGTGLYEQYF. The chain joins TRBV7-7 to TRBJ2-7; TRBD1 aligns across 9 bases. CDR1 is SSHAT, CDR2 FNYEAQ, per germline (reference sequence). The CDR3 is 15 amino acids. The V gene end was trimmed by 5 bases and the J gene end by 4 bases; junction bases not matched to a gene: 9.

The chain joins TRBV14 to TRBJ2-2; D may be TRBD1 (6 bases). V was pared by 0 bases and J by 7 bases, with 18 bases between. Germline CDR1 is SGHDN and CDR2 is FVKESK. CDR3 length: 17 residues. The CDR3 is CASSQDKHSGGLGELFF. The CDR3 DNA is TGTGCCAGCAGCCAAGATAAGCACAGTGGGGGCCTCGGGGAGCTGTTTTTT.

The chain carries TRBV6-1 and TRBJ2-7, with 7 bases that match TRBD1. This CDR3 spans 16 amino acids. The J segment lost 1 base and the V segment lost 2 bases, leaving 8 bases of the junction unmatched. The germline V gene has CDR1 MNHNS and CDR2 SASEGT. The CDR3 reads CASSERAGTVSYEQYF. For the CDR3, the DNA is TGTGCCAGCAGTGAACGTGCCGGGACAGTATCCTACGAGCAGTACTTC.

The V and J genes are TRBV29-1 and TRBJ2-7; 7 bases match TRBD1. The CDR3 loop spans 16 amino acids. CDR1 SQVTM and CDR2 ANQGSEA come from the germline V gene. V trimming: 0 bases; J trimming: 2 bases; junction bases outside the gene matches: 10. CDR3 residues: CSVEDMEGQATYEQYF. CDR3 nucleotide sequence: TGCAGCGTTGAAGATATGGAAGGACAGGCCACCTACGAGCAGTACTTC.

This clone was counted only a few times. The chain is built from TRBV4-3 and TRBJ2-7; TRBD1 matches at 9 bases. The V gene end was trimmed by 3 bases and the J gene end by 2 bases; junction bases not matched to a gene: 5. Germline values: CDR1 LGHNA, CDR2 YSLEER. The CDR3 is 15 amino acids. In nucleotides, the CDR3 is TGCGCCAGCAGCCAGGGTGACAGGGGGACCTACGAGCAGTACTTC. Amino acid sequence: CASSQGDRGTYEQYF.

The chain has TRBV15 and TRBJ1-2, with 7 bases aligning to TRBD1. V lost 5 bases and J lost 8; bases outside the gene matches: 8. The CDR3 is 13 residues long. CDR1 is LNHNV, CDR2 YYDKDF, per germline (reference sequence). The CDR3 bases are TGTGCCACCAGCGCGCAGACAGGGCAAGGCTACACCTTC. Translation gives CATSAQTGQGYTF.

The genes are TRBV6-1 and TRBJ2-1, with D unresolved. The germline CDR1 and CDR2 sequences are MNHNS and SASEGT. Between the trimmed V and J ends, which lost 2 bases and 8 bases, there was a span of 10 bases. CDR3 length: 13 residues. The CDR3: CASSESVRHEQFF. The CDR3 nucleotides are TGTGCCAGCAGTGAATCCGTGCGCCATGAGCAGTTCTTC.

The V call is TRBV7-9, the J call TRBJ2-1; weak D call: TRBD1 (6 bases). CDR1 and CDR2 from the germline V gene are SEHNR and FQNEAQ (reference sequence). V was trimmed by 6 bases and J by 4 bases, leaving 28 bases between them. CDR3 length: 19 residues. The CDR3 here is CASSFPAPPPGHSYNEQFF. In DNA, the CDR3 is TGTGCCAGCAGTTTTCCGGCCCCACCACCGGGACACTCATACAATGAGCAGTTCTTC.

This clone was recorded a few times. The rearrangement joins TRBV3-1 (or the pseudogene TRBV3-2) to TRBJ1-2; D gene ambiguous. The germline V and J ends were trimmed by 0 bases and 8 bases, with 7 bases remaining between them. Looked up from germline, CDR1 is LGHDT and CDR2 is YNNKEL (reference sequence). This CDR3 spans 12 amino acids. This chain's CDR3 is CASSQDGRGYTF. The CDR3 nucleotides read TGTGCCAGCAGCCAAGATGGCAGGGGCTACACCTTC.

The chain is built from TRBV6-6 and TRBJ1-4; weak D call: TRBD1 (6 bases). V lost 6 bases and J lost 6, with 17 bases in between. The CDR3 runs to 15 residues. The germline V gene has CDR1 MNHNY and CDR2 SVGAGI (reference sequence). CDR3 protein: CASSLSRGLDEKLFF. CDR3 coding DNA: TGTGCCAGCAGCCTCTCCAGGGGCTTAGATGAAAAACTGTTTTTT.

This clone showed up just once. CDR3: CASSSDVSGNTIYF. Written as DNA, the CDR3 is TGTGCCAGCAGCTCGGACGTCTCTGGAAACACCATATATTTT. The chain employs TRBV7-9 and TRBJ1-3; D unresolved. This CDR3 has 14 residues. V was cut by 4 bases and J by 0 bases, with 7 bases left in between. Germline assignment: CDR1 SEHNR and CDR2 FQNEAQ (reference sequence). Combining the CDR3 with reference TRBV7-9 and TRBJ1-3 gives the whole variable domain DTGVSQNPRHKITKRGQNVTFRCDPISEHNRLYWYRQTLGQGPEFLTYFQNEAQLEKSRLLSDRFSAERPKGSFSTLEIQRTEQGDSAMYLCASSSDVSGNTIYFGEGSWLTVV.

J is TRBJ1-2 and V is TRBV7-8; the D gene is possibly TRBD1 (6 bases). The germline gives CDR1 SGHVS, CDR2 FQNEAQ. V was clipped by 5 bases and J by 7 bases, with 14 bases between them. The CDR3 loop spans 13 amino acids. For the CDR3, the DNA is TGTGCCAGCAGCCCGGACAGTAGAAGTGGCTACACCTTC. This codes for CASSPDSRSGYTF.

V usage is TRBV10-3 and J usage is TRBJ2-7; 9 positions match TRBD1. Germline CDR1 and CDR2: ENHRY and SYGVKD. The CDR3 spans 14 residues. J was trimmed by 1 base and V by 6 bases; bases with no gene match: 4. The CDR3 protein is CAISDGTGSYEQYF. The CDR3 DNA is TGTGCCATCAGCGACGGGACAGGGTCCTACGAGCAGTACTTC.

The chain carries TRBV14 and TRBJ2-7; D perhaps matches TRBD2 (5 bases). CDR3 length equals 11 residues. Germline CDR1 reads SGHDN; CDR2 reads FVKESK. Trimming left V 8 bases short and J 4 bases short, with 9 bases between. The CDR3 protein is CASGRGYEQYF. As DNA, the CDR3 is TGTGCCAGCGGGCGAGGGTACGAGCAGTACTTC.

The chain links TRBV19 to TRBJ1-2, with D possibly being TRBD1 (6 bases). Per germline, CDR1 LNHDA and CDR2 SQIVND (reference sequence). This CDR3 region has 15 residues. The V end lost 4 bases, the J end lost 2 bases, and 14 bases lay between the germline ends. The CDR3 loop reads CASSTEGGSNYGYTF. CDR3 sequence (DNA): TGTGCCAGTAGTACAGAAGGGGGGTCGAACTATGGCTACACCTTC.

The V and J genes are TRBV29-1 and TRBJ1-4, with unresolved D. Trimming took 5 bases from V and 2 from J, leaving 6 bases between them. This CDR3 region has 12 residues. Germline V gene sequence: CDR1 SQVTM, CDR2 ANQGSEA. CDR3 in amino acids: CSVRTTNEKLFF. The CDR3 coding sequence is TGCAGCGTTAGAACGACTAATGAAAAACTGTTTTTT.